This T cell receptor (beta chain) was documented in a study of early T cells in non-severe SARS-CoV-2 infection (TCRdb year 2021). Background for the entire study: Bulk RNA from unsorted whole blood was used for TCR sequencing, so alpha and beta chains could not be paired. Here is what the overall study found, with its caveats: VDJdb matching was skewed toward anti-spike CD8 responses and likely underestimated virus-specific expansions, missing private and CD4 specificities.

Library method: 5' RACE. The sample was run on a NextSeq 500. Unique molecular identifiers were attached to individual cDNA molecules in the TCR library protocol so that sequencing error and PCR bias could be corrected. Both TCR alpha and beta chains were sequenced, and tight co-correlation was observed between alpha and beta sequence abundances in each sample. For the original study's pipeline: Decombinator V4 was used to annotate the V gene, J gene and CDR3 of the TCR sequences. TCRs were defined as expanded if a significant change between any two time points was detected under a Poisson model with p below 0.0001. TCR abundances were normalised to the total number of TCRs sequenced per sample and were expressed as counts per million. MAIT TCRs were defined by TRAV1-2 paired with TRAJ12, TRAJ20 or TRAJ33, and iNKT TCRs by TRAV10 paired with TRAJ18. VDJdb, accessed 1 November 2021, was searched for CMV, EBV and SARS-CoV-2 annotated TCRs, with TCRs annotated for multiple antigens excluded. In-frame beta chains were kept once TCRdb had trimmed the public reads at Q25 with fastp and called clones with MiXCR. Identical CDR3 protein sequences are pooled into one entry, listed with their most common genes and DNA. TCRdb's processing, not the authors', yielded these V and J calls. The sample table records 55,000 to 75,000 distinct CDR3 sequences; 6.5% to 8.5% of these occur just once. The ten largest clonotypes hold about 3.7% of the sample.

This clonotype showed up just a few times. There is no known antigen for this receptor. One base away there is no much larger clone; base qualities are not given. A case-control design nested within a healthcare worker cohort in London, UK, was used, with weekly nasopharyngeal swab PCR tests and blood sampling performed. Healthcare workers were recruited between 23 and 31 March 2020, during the week of the UK lockdown, and were followed weekly for up to roughly 15 weeks. For this chain, trimming is 3 bases at the V end and 2 bases at the J end, and the number of junction bases without a gene match is 8. There are 19 amino acids in the CDR3, from cysteine to phenylalanine inclusive. Just the 57-base CDR3 DNA is kept, in frame starting at base 1. From a lookup of the germline V gene (reference sequence), CDR1 and CDR2 are LNHDA and SQIVND.

The sequencing sample was made of whole blood. Recombination connected TRBV19 to TRBJ2-2, and 14 junction bases match TRBD2. This TCR came from an adult who was a healthcare worker with PCR-confirmed SARS-CoV-2 infection or an uninfected control (not recorded which). The bases are TGTGCCAGTAGTATTGGGTTGACTAGCGGGAGGGCTAACACCGGGGAGCTGTTTTTT. It translates to CASSIGLTSGRANTGELFF. The full variable domain, with segments outside the CDR3 supplied by the reference TRBV19 and TRBJ2-2 proteins, appears as DGGITQSPKYLFRKEGQNVTLSCEQNLNHDAMYWYRQDPGQGLRLIYYSQIVNDFQKGDIAEGYSVSREKKESFPLTVTSAQKNPTAFYLCASSIGLTSGRANTGELFFGEGSRLTVL.